These 7 T cell receptor beta chains were sequenced from one sample in a study of blood T cell repertoires in COVID-19 (dated by TCRdb to 2018 to 2021). The library was made by the immunoSEQ multiplex PCR assay. The table comes from immuneACCESS by way of TCRdb, which keeps in-frame sequences with V and J called. Part of the clones is missing from these tables; in studies checked, under half for an unresolved V gene and the rest for unknown reasons. The sample table records tens of thousands of clones; around 81% of these occur just once. The leading ten clones occupy approximately 44% of the sample. The material sequenced was peripheral blood. Receptors originate from an elderly man with acute or convalescent COVID-19.

This clone was seen a handful of times. The V call is TRBV9, the J call TRBJ1-3; perhaps TRBD1 as D (6 bases). Trimming left V 0 bases short and J 7 bases short, with 11 bases between. CDR1 SGDLS and CDR2 YYNGEE come from the germline V gene. This CDR3 is built from 14 residues. The CDR3 nucleotides read TGTGCCAGCAGCGTAGCACAGGGTGGTAACACCATATATTTT. Residues: CASSVAQGGNTIYF.

This chain joins TRBV7-2 and TRBJ2-2; 7 nucleotides line up with TRBD1. The germline V gene encodes CDR1 SGHTA and CDR2 FQGNSA. Trimming at V came to 5 bases and at J to 8 bases, leaving 8 bases not matched to a gene. This CDR3 is 14 amino acids long. For the CDR3, the DNA is TGTGCCAGCAGCCTGAACAGGGGTATGGGGGAGCTGTTTTTT. Its translation: CASSLNRGMGELFF.

This chain uses TRBV6-5 with TRBJ1-4; D gene ambiguous. Germline lookup yields CDR1 MNHEY and CDR2 SVGAGI. This CDR3 has 16 residues. Trimming stripped 0 bases from V and 8 bases from J, with 16 bases between. The CDR3 protein is CASSYSRRGVEEKLFF. The CDR3 nucleotides read TGTGCCAGCAGTTACTCGAGGCGGGGTGTGGAGGAAAAACTGTTTTTT.

The V call is TRBV28, the J call TRBJ2-7; 8 bases map to TRBD1. The germline V gene encodes CDR1 MDHEN and CDR2 SYDVKM. The CDR3 length is 15 residues. V was pared by 4 bases and J by 6 bases, with 11 bases of the junction left unmatched. This CDR3 is CASSSPGTGLSEQYF. In nucleotides, the CDR3 is TGTGCCAGCAGTTCTCCCGGGACAGGACTTTCCGAGCAGTACTTC.

V usage is TRBV9 and J usage is TRBJ2-3; the match to TRBD2 covers 9 bases. Looked up from germline, CDR1 is SGDLS and CDR2 is YYNGEE. This CDR3 spans 17 amino acids. V lost 4 bases to trimming and J lost 3 bases; unmatched junction nucleotides: 12. The CDR3 loop reads CASSSRTSALGTDTQYF. The CDR3 DNA is TGTGCCAGCAGCTCGCGGACTAGCGCCCTGGGTACAGATACGCAGTATTTT.

The V and J genes are TRBV11-2 and TRBJ2-7; possibly TRBD1 for D (6 bases). V lost 1 base and J 2 bases, leaving 15 bases between the germline ends. Looked up from germline, CDR1 is SGHAT and CDR2 is FQNNGV. This CDR3 has 16 residues. The CDR3 here is CASSLVSSQGPYEQYF. The CDR3 DNA follows: TGTGCCAGCAGCTTAGTGAGTAGCCAGGGGCCCTACGAGCAGTACTTC.

The chain uses TRBV5-1 and TRBJ1-2; D perhaps matches TRBD1 (6 bases). Germline V lookup: CDR1 SGHRS, CDR2 YFSETQ. The ends were cut back, 4 bases at V and 5 bases at J, with 12 bases in the middle. This CDR3 has 13 amino acids. For the CDR3, the DNA is TGCGCCAGCAGCGTGGGACATTCGTATGGCTACACCTTC. This sequence encodes CASSVGHSYGYTF.